This entry is about one TCR beta chain. In this sample, this clone turned up once. The clone's antigen remains unknown. Base qualities are not at hand, and no much larger clone is one base apart. Using the deep immunoSEQ assay, TCR CDR3 regions were amplified from genomic DNA by multiplex PCR. For each cell subset, the extracted genomic DNA was distributed evenly across all wells of several immunoSEQ 96-well plates, and each plate served as one replicate. For sorted subsets, each replicate PCR was loaded with 150 to 250 ng genomic DNA, equivalent to 30,000 to 35,000 T cell genomes. Purified libraries were measured with a Qubit 3.0 fluorometer, size-checked on a Bioanalyzer 2100, and measured again with the KAPA Library Quantification kit. Every immunoSEQ 96-well plate was sequenced on a dedicated single-read 150-cycle Illumina NextSeq 550 flow cell. The original pipeline was this. Because the immunoSEQ output included only junctional sequences and no quality scores, the filtering could not be the same as the filtering used for full-length reads. Sequences were annotated with PyIR, a Python wrapper for IgBLAST v1.9, using IMGT germline references to assign V/J genes and CDR3. Reads were removed for weak V/J assignments (E-value above 1e-6), missing CDR3, stop codons, out-of-frame junctions, or ambiguous translated residues. A V3J clonotype was defined by an identical inferred V gene, J gene, and CDR3 amino acid sequence. The percentage overlap between two repertoires was calculated by dividing the number of shared unique clonotypes by the size of the smaller repertoire. Richness of each repertoire was evaluated using RTK rarefaction, the Chao1 estimator, and Recon v2.1 estimates of unobserved clonotypes. Generation probabilities for all TCRbeta clonotypes obtained by the gDNA method from several donors were computed using OLGA. TCRdb provides this immuneACCESS table in a form limited to in-frame rearrangements. Some clones are lacking; in checked studies, under half of them reflect an unresolved V gene, and why the rest are absent is not known. V, J and clone size reflect that table, while D and trimming were determined from the DNA. Counted in this sample were millions of clones; about 95% of them appeared once. The top ten constitute 1.1% of the sample.

This specimen belongs to a study of shared clonotypes between healthy human individuals (dated by TCRdb to 2018 to 2020). Regarding the research as a whole: Three men and a couple of women, aged 18 to 49 years, made up the cohort. For each donor, CD4 naive and CD4 memory were each given three plates, CD8 naive was given two plates, and CD8 memory was given one plate. To increase sequencing depth and limit assay-specific biases, TCR repertoire library preparation and sequencing were carried out by different laboratories using diverse techniques. Each donor's leukapheresis produced roughly between roughly 0.9 and 9 billion PBMCs. The study deeply sequenced blood TCR repertoires of about 5 healthy adults to estimate repertoire size and the extent of clonotype sharing between individuals.

Here is what the overall study found, with its caveats: Sampling was restricted to blood, and TCR repertoires in tissue are likely to differ from TCR repertoires in blood. Rarefaction of sorted-subset datasets indicated incomplete sequencing despite the large sequencing depth. The small number of donors limited the genetic and exposure-history diversity represented. Estimated clonotype richness was generally larger for naive than for memory subsets. Pairwise subsampling indicated that sequencing depth was expected to affect the degree of clonotype sharing among donors. Compared with non-shared clonotypes, clonotypes shared by all four sorted-subset donors had higher generation probabilities. When a handful of donors were compared, the shared fraction of clonotypes was around 5.1% for naive CD4, less than 4% for naive CD8, 2% to 2.5% for memory CD4, and 0.4% for memory CD8.

CD8 naive samples consisted of CD45RO-negative cells that were positively selected for CCR7, yielding a CD45RA+CCR7+ population without TemRA cells. The donors were healthy, HIV-negative adults with no recently reported acute infections or vaccinations. Every donor was a Caucasian adult living in Nashville, Tennessee, USA. Blood was collected by leukapheresis, and PBMCs were isolated by Ficoll-Histopaque density gradient centrifugation and then cryopreserved in liquid nitrogen vapor phase. Analytical flow cytometry was used to check the purity and quantity of each magnetically sorted T cell population. Each sorted fraction had its genomic DNA isolated and then quantified by UV absorbance on a Nanodrop 2000c. Reading the germline V gene (reference sequence) gives CDR1 SEHNR and CDR2 FQNEAQ. The CDR3 runs 17 amino acids, cysteine and phenylalanine included. The entry retains the CDR3 DNA only, 51 bases that are in frame from base 1. At the junction V is shortened by 5 bases and J by 2 bases, with 20 bases in between.

The TCR sequence derives from a man between 18 and 29 years old in good health. This chain joins TRBV7-9 to TRBJ2-3; the D segment might be TRBD1 or TRBD2, since each matches 6 bases. The specimen was naive CD8+ T cells sorted from blood. The cell subset or site label for this specimen denotes: CD45RA+CCR7+. For the CDR3, the sequence is CASSKNQGRSLTDTQYF. The nucleotide sequence is TGTGCCAGCAGCAAGAATCAGGGGAGGAGTCTCACAGATACGCAGTATTTT.